This TCR beta chain derives from a study of shared clonotypes between healthy human individuals. Overall study results and limits: Despite large depth, rarefaction showed incomplete sorted-subset sequencing.

Germline loops: CDR1 LGHNA, CDR2 YSLEER. V lost 3 bases and J lost 2; bases outside the gene matches: 8. CDR3 size: 16 residues. Comment on this clone: Its antigen is currently unknown.

Method: immunoSEQ multiplex PCR; TCRdb's copy keeps in-frame clones and lacks some. The sample yields over 1.5 million clones, 95% to 99% seen once. The sequenced sample was naive CD4+ T cells sorted from blood. Subset defined: CD45RA+ positively selected. The origin of this receptor is a man aged 25 to 40 in good health. This rearrangement joins TRBV4-3 to TRBJ2-7; 9 nucleotides agree with TRBD2. The CDR3 DNA follows: TGCGCCAGCAGCCAGGGATATAGCGGGAGAGCCTACGAGCAGTACTTC. It specifies CASSQGYSGRAYEQYF.